The next 9 T cell receptor beta chains were all read from a single sample in a study of T cell responses to AZD1222 COVID-19 vaccine. Repertoires were generated with immunoSEQ multiplex PCR, while TCRdb's copy carries only in-frame clones and drops some. Found here are around 120,000 clones, more than 75% of them singletons; the top ten hold roughly 4%. The material sequenced was peripheral blood, taken 28 days after the second AZD1222 dose. These receptors all come from an adult who received the AZD1222 COVID-19 vaccine.

The rearrangement uses TRBV28 and TRBJ1-1; perhaps TRBD1 as D (5 bases). This CDR3 has 15 amino acids. Germline V gene data show CDR1 as MDHEN and CDR2 as SYDVKM. Trimming took off 2 bases at V and 1 base at J, with 11 bases between the two ends. The CDR3: CASSLRGAGNTEAFF. In DNA, the CDR3 is TGTGCCAGCAGTTTAAGGGGTGCCGGGAACACTGAAGCTTTCTTT.

The V call is TRBV23-1, the J call TRBJ1-2; D not resolved. TRBV23-1 falls under the ORF class, with uncertain function. Trimming shortened V by 4 bases and J by 7 bases, and 16 bases separated the two germline ends. The CDR3 covers 14 residues. CDR3 protein: CASSREELAGGYTF. In DNA, the CDR3 is TGCGCCAGCAGTCGGGAGGAACTGGCTGGTGGCTACACCTTC.

This clone was seen only once. The rearrangement uses TRBV5-1 and TRBJ2-1; the match to TRBD2 covers 13 bases. The CDR3 is 18 residues long. From germline, CDR1 is SGHRS and CDR2 YFSETQ. J was trimmed by 4 bases and V by 1 base; bases with no gene match: 8. Here the CDR3 reads CASSLTSGRARGYNEQFF. Written as DNA, the CDR3 is TGCGCCAGCAGCTTGACTAGCGGGAGGGCCCGTGGATACAATGAGCAGTTCTTC.

V usage is TRBV7-3 and J usage is TRBJ2-1; weak D call: TRBD1 (7 bases). V was cut by 8 bases and J by 4 bases, with 18 bases left in between. Germline lookup yields CDR1 SGHTA and CDR2 FQGTGA. There are 15 residues in the CDR3. CDR3 coding DNA: TGTGCCAGCGGAGGGGGCGGGGATCCTTACAATGAGCAGTTCTTC. This codes for CASGGGGDPYNEQFF.

The chain couples TRBV4-2 to TRBJ2-5, with a weak D call TRBD1 (5 bases). CDR3 length: 14 amino acids. V was trimmed by 1 base and J by 4 bases, leaving 10 bases between them. Germline values: CDR1 LGHNA, CDR2 YNFKEQ. The CDR3 nucleotides are TGTGCCAGCAGCCAAGCTAGGGGAAGAGAGACCCAGTACTTC. The encoded protein is CASSQARGRETQYF.

The chain employs TRBV6-4 and TRBJ1-1; tentatively, D is TRBD1 (6 bases). There are 16 residues in the CDR3. V dropped 2 bases and J dropped 0 bases, with 13 bases sitting between them. The germline gives CDR1 MRHNA, CDR2 SNTAGT. As DNA, the CDR3 is TGTGCCAGCAGTGACGCCTCAGGGGTTATGAACACTGAAGCTTTCTTT. It specifies CASSDASGVMNTEAFF.

The chain has TRBV7-3 and TRBJ2-1; 9 bases map to TRBD2. The CDR3 has 15 residues. The J segment lost 9 bases and the V segment lost 2 bases, leaving 8 bases of the junction unmatched. The germline V gene has CDR1 SGHTA and CDR2 FQGTGA. The CDR3 sequence: CASSLGIAGEGEQFF. For the CDR3, the DNA is TGTGCCAGCAGCTTAGGGATAGCGGGAGAAGGTGAGCAGTTCTTC.

This rearrangement joins TRBV29-1 to TRBJ1-1; D uncertain. The germline V gene has CDR1 SQVTM and CDR2 ANQGSEA. The CDR3 contains 11 residues. Trimming shortened V by 7 bases and J by 0 bases, and 6 bases separated the two germline ends. CDR3 amino acids: CSGEMNTEAFF. CDR3 sequence (DNA): TGCAGCGGGGAAATGAACACTGAAGCTTTCTTT.

This clone turned up a few times. The sample has other DNA sequences that encode this CDR3 too. This chain links TRBV5-1 with TRBJ1-2, with TRBD1 matching over 10 bases. This CDR3 comprises 14 residues. Germline V gene sequence: CDR1 SGHRS, CDR2 YFSETQ. J gave up 8 bases and V 4 bases, and 8 bases lay outside the gene matches. CDR3 amino acids: CASSPPGQGYGYTF. The CDR3 region has the DNA TGCGCCAGCAGCCCTCCGGGACAGGGGTACGGCTACACCTTC.